Listed below are T cell receptor beta chains from one sample, sequenced in a study of blood T cell repertoires in COVID-19. The protocol was immunoSEQ multiplex PCR, while the TCRdb copy is restricted to in-frame clones and leaves out a portion. In the table there are about 140,000 clones, 60% to 80% of which are singletons. The sequenced sample consisted of PBMCs or T cells enriched from blood (not recorded which). These receptors were collected from a woman aged 45 to 65 who had recovered from COVID-19. Each CDR3 is given with its conserved first and last residue. A D gene is named only where the DNA matches it firmly. The size field is filled for only some rows; it gives once, few, many or a size class.

cdr3_nt,cdr3_aa,d_call,clone_size,v_call,j_call
TGTGCCAGTAGTATTGGCAGGGACACCGGGGAGCTGTTTTTT,CASSIGRDTGELFF,-,-,TRBV19,TRBJ2-2
TGTGCCAGCAGCCTCCGGGAGCTGGGTGGCTACACCTTC,CASSLRELGGYTF,-,-,TRBV3-1/TRBV3-2,TRBJ1-2
TGTGCCAGCAGCAAAGGAGCAGGGGTAAACGTCCTTTATGGCTACACCTTC,CASSKGAGVNVLYGYTF,-,few,TRBV21-1,TRBJ1-2
TGTGCCAGCAGCCCGGGACAGGGTAAACCTGGAAACACCATATATTTT,CASSPGQGKPGNTIYF,TRBD1,-,TRBV11-1,TRBJ1-3
TGTGCCTGGAGCGGGAGCCGAGGTTCACCCCTCCACTTT,CAWSGSRGSPLHF,-,-,TRBV30,TRBJ1-6
TGTGCCAGCAGCCCCGAGGGGGTCAATCAGCCCCAGCATTTT,CASSPEGVNQPQHF,-,-,TRBV9,TRBJ1-5
TGTGCCAGCAGCTCCCTAGCGGGGGGGGAGCAGTTCTTC,CASSSLAGGEQFF,TRBD2,-,TRBV5-6,TRBJ2-1
TGTGCCAGCAGTTACTCGGCGACAGGGGGGGAAAAACTGTTTTTT,CASSYSATGGEKLFF,TRBD1,-,TRBV6-5,TRBJ1-4
TGTGCCAGTGCCTCTGGGACAGGGGTGTTTGAGGAGCCCCAGGGGACTGAAGCTTTCTTT,CASASGTGVFEEPQGTEAFF,TRBD1,-,TRBV27,TRBJ1-1
TGTGCCAGCAGCCCCCTAGGGGGCGTCCCTGAAGCTTTCTTT,CASSPLGGVPEAFF,TRBD1,-,TRBV3-1/TRBV3-2,TRBJ1-1
TGTGCCAGCAGTCCAGGGGACAGGGTGAACACTGAAGCTTTCTTT,CASSPGDRVNTEAFF,TRBD1,few,TRBV28,TRBJ1-1
TGTGCCATCAGTGAGTTTGGCAACGGGGGAGAGACCCAGTACTTC,CAISEFGNGGETQYF,-,-,TRBV10-3,TRBJ2-5
TGTGCCAGCAGTTTATGGACAGGGGGAAACACTGAAGCTTTCTTT,CASSLWTGGNTEAFF,TRBD1,once,TRBV28,TRBJ1-1
TGTGCCAGCAGCGGTCAAATAGCGGCTACTAGCACAGATACGCAGTATTTT,CASSGQIAATSTDTQYF,-,-,TRBV5-8,TRBJ2-3
TGTGCCAGTGCCGACCCTTCGGGAGAATCGAGCGAGCAGTACTTC,CASADPSGESSEQYF,-,-,TRBV6-5,TRBJ2-7
TGCAGCGTGACAGGCGCCTACGAGCAGTACTTC,CSVTGAYEQYF,-,-,TRBV29-1,TRBJ2-7
TGTGCCTGGAGTACCGGACAAGTTGAAGCTTTCTTT,CAWSTGQVEAFF,-,-,TRBV30,TRBJ1-1
TGTGCCAGCAGCCACCCTAGCGGGGTCTCCTACAATGAGCAGTTCTTC,CASSHPSGVSYNEQFF,TRBD2,-,TRBV7-9,TRBJ2-1
TGTGCCAGCAGCCCGACAGGGAAGGTTAGGATGTGGACTGAAGCTTTCTTT,CASSPTGKVRMWTEAFF,TRBD1,-,TRBV3-1/TRBV3-2,TRBJ1-1
TGTGCCAGCAGCTCCAGGGTTGTCGGCGGCTACACCTTC,CASSSRVVGGYTF,-,-,TRBV3-1/TRBV3-2,TRBJ1-2
TGTGCCAGCGGAGACTGGCGTAGCGGGGGGGCCAATGAGCAGTTCTTC,CASGDWRSGGANEQFF,TRBD2,-,TRBV28,TRBJ2-1
TGTGCCAGCACCCTCCGTGCGGGAGGAGGAGATACGCAGTATTTT,CASTLRAGGGDTQYF,TRBD2,-,TRBV7-8,TRBJ2-3
TGTGCCACCAGTGATTTCCGGAAGGGGGCCTTTCAAGAGACCCAGTACTTC,CATSDFRKGAFQETQYF,TRBD1,-,TRBV24-1,TRBJ2-5
TGTGCCAGCAGTCCACCGGCGGGAGAGCAGTACTTC,CASSPPAGEQYF,-,-,TRBV27,TRBJ2-7
TGTGCCAGCAGTTACTCCCCGGGAGGGCCCGGCGAGCAGTACTTC,CASSYSPGGPGEQYF,TRBD2,-,TRBV6-5,TRBJ2-7
TGCGCCAGCAGCTTGGACCCCGAGGGAAACTATAATTCACCCCTCCACTTT,CASSLDPEGNYNSPLHF,-,-,TRBV5-1,TRBJ1-6
TGCGCCAGCAGCCAAGATCTGGACATTCATAACTATGGCTACACCTTC,CASSQDLDIHNYGYTF,-,-,TRBV4-1,TRBJ1-2
TGTGCCAGCAGCCCGGGACAGGGGAGGGAAAAACTGTTTTTT,CASSPGQGREKLFF,TRBD1,-,TRBV5-4,TRBJ1-4
TGTGCCAGCAGCGTAAGATCGGGACTCCTAACAGATACGCAGTATTTT,CASSVRSGLLTDTQYF,-,-,TRBV7-9,TRBJ2-3
TGTGCCAGCAGCCAACTGGACAGGGGAAACTACAATGAGCAGTTCTTC,CASSQLDRGNYNEQFF,TRBD1,-,TRBV3-1/TRBV3-2,TRBJ2-1
TGTGCCAGCAGCCCTCGACAGGGAGGCACCGGGGAGCTGTTTTTT,CASSPRQGGTGELFF,-,-,TRBV5-5,TRBJ2-2
TGTGCCAGCAGCTTAGGGGGGGGATTCGGCTACGAGCAGTACTTC,CASSLGGGFGYEQYF,TRBD2,-,TRBV7-9,TRBJ2-7
TGTGCCAGCAGCTTAGAAGGAGACCCTGGAAACACCATATATTTT,CASSLEGDPGNTIYF,-,-,TRBV7-9,TRBJ1-3
TGTGCCAGCTCTCGAGGAGTATCGGATACGCAGTATTTT,CASSRGVSDTQYF,-,-,TRBV18,TRBJ2-3
TGTGCCAGCAGCTTACTGGGGCACTCCTACAATGAGCAGTTCTTC,CASSLLGHSYNEQFF,-,many,TRBV7-9,TRBJ2-1
TGTGCCAGCAGTGAAAAACCAGCTAACTATGGCTACACCTTC,CASSEKPANYGYTF,-,-,TRBV6-1,TRBJ1-2
TGTGCCAGTAGTGGACGGACAGGCAGCTATGGCTACACCTTC,CASSGRTGSYGYTF,TRBD1,-,TRBV19,TRBJ1-2
TGTGCCAGCAGCCCCGGGGGGGCCTCTGGAAACACCATATATTTT,CASSPGGASGNTIYF,-,few,TRBV11-3,TRBJ1-3
TGTGCCAGCAGACGGGACAGGGGGCTGCAGCAGCCCCAGCATTTT,CASRRDRGLQQPQHF,TRBD1,-,TRBV6-5,TRBJ1-5
TGTGCCATCAGTCGACAGGGCCGCGAAACGGCTGGAAACACCATATATTTT,CAISRQGRETAGNTIYF,TRBD1,-,TRBV10-3,TRBJ1-3
TGTGCCAGCAGCGCAGGGACTAGCGGGAGTTTAGGTGAGCAGTTCTTC,CASSAGTSGSLGEQFF,TRBD2,-,TRBV7-3,TRBJ2-1
TGTGCCACCGCCGGGACAGGGATTCAGCGGGATCACAATGAGCAGTTCTTC,CATAGTGIQRDHNEQFF,TRBD1,-,TRBV19,TRBJ2-1
TGTGCCAGCAGCACAGACTCAAGCGGTGGCTACACCTTC,CASSTDSSGGYTF,-,-,TRBV28,TRBJ1-2
TGTGCCACCAGTGATTTGCTCGGAGTCGAAGGAACAGATACGCAGTATTTT,CATSDLLGVEGTDTQYF,-,-,TRBV24-1,TRBJ2-3
TGTGCCAGCAGCGTGACAGGGCGTGAGGAAGCTTTCTTT,CASSVTGREEAFF,TRBD1,-,TRBV7-2,TRBJ1-1